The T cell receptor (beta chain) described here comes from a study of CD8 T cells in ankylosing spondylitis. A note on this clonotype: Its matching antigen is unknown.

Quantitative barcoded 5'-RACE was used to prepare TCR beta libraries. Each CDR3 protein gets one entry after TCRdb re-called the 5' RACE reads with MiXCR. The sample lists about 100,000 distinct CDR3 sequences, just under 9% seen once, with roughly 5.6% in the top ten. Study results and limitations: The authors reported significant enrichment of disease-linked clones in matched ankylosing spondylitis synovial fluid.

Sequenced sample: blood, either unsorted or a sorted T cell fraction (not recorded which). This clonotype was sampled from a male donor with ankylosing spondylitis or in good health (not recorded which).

As DNA, the CDR3 is TGTGCCAGCAGCTTAGCCCGGGTGCGGTTAGCGGGGGAAAGCACAGATACGCAGTATTTT. Encoded protein: CASSLARVRLAGESTDTQYF. The chain carries TRBV7-2 and TRBJ2-3, with 9 bases fitting TRBD2. The junction had 13 bases not matched to a gene; V was cut back by 0 bases and J by 0 bases. Germline loops: CDR1 SGHTA, CDR2 FQGNSA. This CDR3 contains 20 residues.